The clone carrying this TCR beta chain was seen ten or more times. The data belong to a study of response to subunit inactivated influenza vaccine. From the RT-PCR reads, TCRdb called clonotypes with MiXCR, one entry per CDR3 protein. The table includes about 540,000 distinct CDR3 sequences, roughly 23% detected once. From germline, CDR1 is KGHSH and CDR2 LQKENI. The CDR3 is 13 amino acids. V shed 5 bases and J shed 0 bases, with 8 bases lying between them. In addition, the sample was reused for a study of T cells expressing NK-cell markers. That investigation notes: UMIs accompanied the 5'RACE template switching by which TCR beta cDNA was made.

The sample consisted of CD4+ T cells sorted from PBMCs, taken 11 to 12 days after vaccination. J is TRBJ2-7 and V is TRBV18; D gene uncertain. The clonotype was recovered from a man aged 45-60 years who received an inactivated influenza vaccine. CDR3 protein: CASSMDLSYEQYF. The DNA for the CDR3 is TGTGCCAGCTCAATGGACCTCTCCTACGAGCAGTACTTC.